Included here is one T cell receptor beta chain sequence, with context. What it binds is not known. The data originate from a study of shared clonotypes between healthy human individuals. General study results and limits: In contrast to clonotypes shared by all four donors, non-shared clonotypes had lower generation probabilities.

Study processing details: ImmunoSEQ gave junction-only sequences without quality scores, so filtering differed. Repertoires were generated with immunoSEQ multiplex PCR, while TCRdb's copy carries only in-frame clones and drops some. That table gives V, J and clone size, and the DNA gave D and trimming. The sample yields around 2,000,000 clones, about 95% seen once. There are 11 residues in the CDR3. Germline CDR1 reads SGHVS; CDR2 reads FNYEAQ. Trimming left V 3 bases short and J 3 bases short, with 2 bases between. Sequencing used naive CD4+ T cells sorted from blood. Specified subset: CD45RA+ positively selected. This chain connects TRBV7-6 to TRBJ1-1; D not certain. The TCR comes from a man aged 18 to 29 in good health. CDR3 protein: CASSFDTEAFF. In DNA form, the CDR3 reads TGTGCCAGCAGCTTTGACACTGAAGCTTTCTTT.